This T cell receptor (beta chain) was retrieved from a study of blood T cell repertoires in COVID-19. Looking at the study overall: Researchers got acute and convalescent COVID-19 samples from the United States, Italy and Spain.

J gave up 6 bases and V 3 bases, and 5 bases lay outside the gene matches. There are 15 residues in the CDR3. Germline assignment: CDR1 SGHTA and CDR2 FQGNSA. This clone showed up just a few times. Per the authors' pipeline: Counts of nucleated cells, estimated from reference gene primer amplification, were obtained. Sequenced by immunoSEQ multiplex PCR; TCRdb stores in-frame clones only, minus some. The D gene and trimming were derived from the DNA, and the V and J assignments and clone size from that table. The repertoire has approximately 350,000 clones, over 70% of them found once; the top ten carry around 3%.

The sequenced material came from peripheral blood. The chain is built from TRBV7-2 and TRBJ2-1, with 10 bases aligning to TRBD1. The sequence was collected from a man aged 25 to 40 with active or convalescent COVID-19. Written as DNA, the CDR3 is TGTGCCAGCAGCTTTGGGACAGGGGTTGCCAATGAGCAGTTCTTC. The encoded protein is CASSFGTGVANEQFF.